The 12 T cell receptor beta chains reported below all come from one sample, sequenced in a study of T cells in Graves' hyperthyroidism and ophthalmopathy. Amplification of TCR beta CDR3 regions was performed using RNA transcripts as template. The HTBI primer set served for first-round RT-PCR of the TCR CDR3. Using its own MiXCR run on the multiplex PCR reads, TCRdb lists one record per CDR3 protein. The sample includes some 740,000 distinct CDR3 sequences, approximately 15% of them seen just once. The sample was blood. These receptors came from a woman aged 18-29 years with Graves' hyperthyroidism.

This clonotype was counted at least ten times. The rearrangement uses TRBV3-1 and TRBJ2-7; D remains ambiguous. This CDR3 has 11 amino acids. The germline V gene encodes CDR1 LGHDT and CDR2 YNNKEL (reference sequence). V dropped 8 bases and J dropped 7 bases, with 12 bases sitting between them. The DNA for the CDR3 is TGTGCCAGCGGTTACGACTGGGAGCAGTACTTC. Protein product: CASGYDWEQYF.

There are many counts of this clonotype. The rearrangement joins TRBV3-1 to TRBJ1-2; TRBD1 is a possible D gene (5 bases). CDR1 LGHDT and CDR2 YNNKEL come from the germline V gene (reference sequence). This CDR3 is 17 amino acids long. V lost 3 bases and J lost 0, with 17 bases in between. CDR3 residues: CASSHQGRALANYGYTF. CDR3 DNA sequence: TGTGCCAGCAGCCACCAGGGACGGGCCCTTGCTAACTATGGCTACACCTTC.

This clonotype occurred many times. The chain joins TRBV20-1 to TRBJ2-3; D possibly matches TRBD1 or TRBD2 (5 bases each). Germline values: CDR1 DFQATT, CDR2 SNEGSKA (reference sequence). The CDR3 has 13 residues. Trimming removed 5 bases from V and 6 bases from J, with 15 bases in between. The CDR3 DNA sequence: TGCAGTGCTGGCCGGGGCCCCATGGATACGCAGTATTTT. Translated, it gives CSAGRGPMDTQYF.

This rearrangement joins TRBV12-3 or TRBV12-4 to TRBJ2-2; D might be TRBD2 (6 bases). This CDR3 region has 15 residues. The V end lost 2 bases, the J end lost 3 bases, and 10 bases lay between the germline ends. The CDR3 sequence is CASSLIGRYTGELFF. For the CDR3, the DNA is TGTGCCAGCAGTTTAATCGGGAGATACACCGGGGAGCTGTTTTTT.

This rearrangement joins TRBV4-1 to TRBJ2-1; TRBD2 might be the D (5 bases). Germline V gives CDR1 MGHRA, CDR2 YSYEKL. The germline V and J ends were trimmed by 0 bases and 15 bases, with 21 bases remaining between them. The CDR3 spans 15 residues. CDR3 amino acids: CASSQEGGVFDEGFF. CDR3 DNA: TGCGCCAGCAGCCAAGAAGGTGGGGTATTTGATGAGGGGTTCTTC.

In this sample, this clonotype turned up many times. The rearrangement joins TRBV3-1 to TRBJ2-7; no clear D. CDR1 LGHDT and CDR2 YNNKEL come from the germline V gene (reference sequence). V dropped 1 base and J dropped 0 bases, with 10 bases sitting between them. The CDR3 extends over 15 amino acids. The CDR3 DNA follows: TGTGCCAGCAGCCAAGGTAGTCTATTCTCCTACGAGCAGTACTTC. Its protein is CASSQGSLFSYEQYF.

The chain is built from TRBV7-9 and TRBJ2-5; D unclear. Germline loops: CDR1 SEHNR, CDR2 FQNEAQ (reference sequence). CDR3 length: 16 residues. Trimming stripped 6 bases from V and 5 bases from J, with 22 bases between. The DNA of the CDR3 is TGTGCCAGCAGGGGTTTAGCCGCCTCTGCTCTTGAGACCCAGTACTTC. Its protein is CASRGLAASALETQYF.

V is TRBV7-9 and J is TRBJ2-7; 7 bases align to TRBD1. Germline lookup yields CDR1 SEHNR and CDR2 FQNEAQ (reference sequence). The junction had 6 bases not matched to a gene; V was cut back by 7 bases and J by 3 bases. This CDR3 has 13 residues. The CDR3 DNA reads TGTGCCAGCAAGGGACAGCCCGGCTACGAGCAGTACTTC. This gives the protein CASKGQPGYEQYF.

This clonotype came up many times. The chain links TRBV10-1 to TRBJ2-1; possible D gene TRBD2, 6 bases. The CDR3 totals 13 residues. Germline V CDR1 and CDR2: WNHNN, SYGVQD (reference sequence). V gave up 6 bases and J gave up 8 bases, with 14 bases separating them. Written as DNA, the CDR3 is TGCGCCAGCAGCGGGACCACGGGGGATGAGCAGTTCTTC. It encodes CASSGTTGDEQFF.

In this sample, this clonotype turned up a few times. The CDR3 DNA reads as TGTGCCAGCAGCGCTCCGCTTATATCCGGGGAGCTGTTTTTT. The encoded protein is CASSAPLISGELFF. V gene TRBV7-2 combines with J gene TRBJ2-2; D not certain. CDR3 size: 14 residues. The V and J ends lost 5 bases and 6 bases respectively, with 13 bases between them. Germline V gene lookup returns CDR1 SGHTA and CDR2 FQGNSA. Full variable domain (outside the CDR3, taken from reference TRBV7-2 and TRBJ2-2): GAGVSQSPSNKVTEKGKDVELRCDPISGHTALYWYRQSLGQGLEFLIYFQGNSAPDKSGLPSDRFSAERTGGSVSTLTIQRTQQEDSAVYLCASSAPLISGELFFGEGSRLTVL.

The table lists this clonotype with many counts. V is TRBV5-6 and J is TRBJ1-2; unclear D gene. The CDR3 covers 12 residues. Per germline, CDR1 SGHDT and CDR2 YYEEEE. Trimming removed 0 bases at V and 10 bases at J, with 10 bases between. The CDR3 region is CASSLVEGYYTF. The DNA for the CDR3 is TGTGCCAGCAGCTTGGTGGAAGGGTACTACACCTTC.

This clonotype was observed at least ten times. V usage is TRBV12-3 or TRBV12-4 and J usage is TRBJ2-5; 8 positions agree with TRBD1. V dropped 3 bases and J dropped 2; count of bases not matched to a gene: 5. CDR3 size: 15 residues. The CDR3 is CASSFTDRGQETQYF. CDR3 DNA: TGTGCCAGCAGTTTTACCGACAGGGGACAAGAGACCCAGTACTTC.